The entry below describes one T cell receptor beta chain. This sample is drawn from a study of blood T cell repertoires in COVID-19. CDR1 MGHRA and CDR2 YSYEKL come from the germline V gene. Unmatched junction bases numbered 5, after V lost 1 base and J lost 5 bases. The CDR3 is 15 amino acids. Authors' analysis steps: Amplifying reference gene primers gave estimates of nucleated cell counts. TCRdb keeps only in-frame clones here, not all; method: immunoSEQ multiplex PCR. The DNA gave D and trimming, while V, J and clone size come from that table. Altogether around 100,000 clones are present, approximately 87% being singletons, with the ten largest covering around 7%.

Sequencing used peripheral blood. The origin of this receptor is a human donor with acute or convalescent COVID-19. The donor label of this sample is uncertain. The chain links TRBV4-1 to TRBJ2-1, with TRBD1 identical over 7 bases. This CDR3 is CASSQGQGVDNEQFF. The CDR3 nucleotides are TGCGCCAGCAGCCAAGGACAGGGAGTTGACAATGAGCAGTTCTTC.